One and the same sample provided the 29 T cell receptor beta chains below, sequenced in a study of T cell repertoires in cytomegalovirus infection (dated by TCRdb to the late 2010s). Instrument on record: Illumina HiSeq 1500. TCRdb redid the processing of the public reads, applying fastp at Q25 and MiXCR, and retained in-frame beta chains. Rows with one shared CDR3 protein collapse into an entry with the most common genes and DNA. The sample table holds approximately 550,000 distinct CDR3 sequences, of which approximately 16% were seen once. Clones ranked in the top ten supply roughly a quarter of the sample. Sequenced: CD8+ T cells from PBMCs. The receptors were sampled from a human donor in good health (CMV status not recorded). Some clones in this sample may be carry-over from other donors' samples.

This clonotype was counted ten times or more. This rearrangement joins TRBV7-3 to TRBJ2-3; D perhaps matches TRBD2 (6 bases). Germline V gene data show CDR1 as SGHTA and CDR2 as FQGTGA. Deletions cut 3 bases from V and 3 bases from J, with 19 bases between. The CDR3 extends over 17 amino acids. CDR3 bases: TGTGCCAGCAGCTTCGAGGCGGGGCGTGCTAGTACAGATACGCAGTATTTT. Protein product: CASSFEAGRASTDTQYF.

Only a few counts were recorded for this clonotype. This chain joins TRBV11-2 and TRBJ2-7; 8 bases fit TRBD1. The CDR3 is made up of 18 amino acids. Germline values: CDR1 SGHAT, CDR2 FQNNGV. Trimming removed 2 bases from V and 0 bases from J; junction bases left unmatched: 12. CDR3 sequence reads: CASSLWRPPGQDSYEQYF. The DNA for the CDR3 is TGTGCCAGCAGCTTATGGAGACCTCCGGGACAGGACTCCTACGAGCAGTACTTC.

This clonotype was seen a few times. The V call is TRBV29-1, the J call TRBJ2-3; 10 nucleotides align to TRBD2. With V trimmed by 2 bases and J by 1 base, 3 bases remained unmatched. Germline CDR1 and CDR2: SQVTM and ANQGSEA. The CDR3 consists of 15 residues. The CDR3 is CSVEPSGGRTDTQYF. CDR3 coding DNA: TGCAGCGTTGAACCTAGCGGGGGCCGCACAGATACGCAGTATTTT.

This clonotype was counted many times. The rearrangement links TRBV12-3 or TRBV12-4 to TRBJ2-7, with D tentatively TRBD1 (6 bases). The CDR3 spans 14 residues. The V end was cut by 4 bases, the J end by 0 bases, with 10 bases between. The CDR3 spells CASSSGQFSYEQYF. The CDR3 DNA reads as TGTGCCAGCAGTTCCGGACAGTTCTCCTACGAGCAGTACTTC.

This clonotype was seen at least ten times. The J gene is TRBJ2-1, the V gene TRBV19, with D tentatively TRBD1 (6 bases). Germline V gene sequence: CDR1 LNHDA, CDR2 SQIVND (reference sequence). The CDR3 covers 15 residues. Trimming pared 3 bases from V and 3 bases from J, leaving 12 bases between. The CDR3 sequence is CASSIMDSLYNEQFF. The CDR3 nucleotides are TGTGCCAGTAGTATTATGGACAGTCTCTACAATGAGCAGTTCTTC.

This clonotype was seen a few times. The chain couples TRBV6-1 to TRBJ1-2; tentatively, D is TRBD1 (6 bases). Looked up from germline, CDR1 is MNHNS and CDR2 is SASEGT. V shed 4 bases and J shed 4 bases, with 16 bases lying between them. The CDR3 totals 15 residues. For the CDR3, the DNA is TGTGCCAGCAGTGTTGAGGGGGTATCCCCCTATGGCTACACCTTC. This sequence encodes CASSVEGVSPYGYTF.

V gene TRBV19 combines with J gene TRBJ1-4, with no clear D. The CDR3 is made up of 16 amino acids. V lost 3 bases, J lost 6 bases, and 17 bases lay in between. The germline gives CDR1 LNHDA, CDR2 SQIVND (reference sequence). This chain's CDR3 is CASSMSGGEWDEKLFF. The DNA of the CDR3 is TGTGCCAGTAGTATGTCCGGCGGGGAATGGGATGAAAAACTGTTTTTT.

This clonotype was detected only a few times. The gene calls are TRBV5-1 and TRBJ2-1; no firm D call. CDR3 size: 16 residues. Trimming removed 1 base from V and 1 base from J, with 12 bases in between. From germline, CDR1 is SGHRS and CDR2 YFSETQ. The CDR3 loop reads CASSLQEAPSYNEQFF. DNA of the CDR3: TGCGCCAGCAGCTTGCAAGAGGCGCCGTCCTACAATGAGCAGTTCTTC.

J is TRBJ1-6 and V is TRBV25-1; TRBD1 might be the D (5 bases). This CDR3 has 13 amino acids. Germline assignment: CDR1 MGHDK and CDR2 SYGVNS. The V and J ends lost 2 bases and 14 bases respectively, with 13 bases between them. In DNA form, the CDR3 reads TGTGCCAGCAGTGAAGGGGCCACGGTGGCCCTCCACTTT. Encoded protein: CASSEGATVALHF.

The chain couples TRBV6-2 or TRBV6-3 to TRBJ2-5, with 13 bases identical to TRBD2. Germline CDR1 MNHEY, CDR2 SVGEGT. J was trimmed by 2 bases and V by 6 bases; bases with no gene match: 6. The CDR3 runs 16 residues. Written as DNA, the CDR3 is TGTGCCAGCAGACCCTGGACTAGCGGGGGACAAGAGACCCAGTACTTC. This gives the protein CASRPWTSGGQETQYF.

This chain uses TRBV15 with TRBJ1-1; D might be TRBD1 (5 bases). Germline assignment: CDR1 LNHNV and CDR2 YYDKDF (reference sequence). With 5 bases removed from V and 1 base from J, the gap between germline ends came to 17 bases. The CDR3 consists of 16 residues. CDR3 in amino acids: CATSPPLGGGNTEAFF. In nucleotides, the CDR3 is TGTGCCACCAGCCCACCCCTCGGCGGGGGGAACACTGAAGCTTTCTTT.

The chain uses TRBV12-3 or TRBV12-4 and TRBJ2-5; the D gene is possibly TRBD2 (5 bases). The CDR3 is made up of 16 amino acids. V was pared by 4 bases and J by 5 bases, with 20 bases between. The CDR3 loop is CASSSIGVFEVETQYF. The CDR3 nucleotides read TGTGCCAGCAGTTCAATCGGGGTCTTCGAAGTGGAGACCCAGTACTTC.

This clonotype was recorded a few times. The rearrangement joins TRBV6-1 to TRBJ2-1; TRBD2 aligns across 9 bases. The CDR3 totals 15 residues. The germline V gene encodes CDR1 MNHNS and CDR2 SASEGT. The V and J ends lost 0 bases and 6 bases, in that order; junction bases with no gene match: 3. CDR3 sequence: CASSEAPAGGNEQFF. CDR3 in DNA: TGTGCCAGCAGTGAAGCTCCAGCGGGAGGCAATGAGCAGTTCTTC.

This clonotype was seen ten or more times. CDR3 in DNA: TGTGCCAGCAGCCGCGGAACAAGCAATCAGCCCCAGCATTTT. As protein: CASSRGTSNQPQHF. This chain joins TRBV7-9 and TRBJ1-5; D not resolved. Germline loops: CDR1 SEHNR, CDR2 FQNEAQ (reference sequence). The CDR3 consists of 14 residues. The V end was cut by 5 bases, the J end by 1 base, with 9 bases between.

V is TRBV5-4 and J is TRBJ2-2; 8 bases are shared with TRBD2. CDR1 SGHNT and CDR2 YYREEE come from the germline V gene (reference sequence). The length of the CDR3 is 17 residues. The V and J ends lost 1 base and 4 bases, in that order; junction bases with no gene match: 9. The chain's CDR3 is CASSLPLAGQGTGELFF. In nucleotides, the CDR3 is TGTGCCAGCAGCTTGCCCTTAGCGGGGCAGGGCACCGGGGAGCTGTTTTTT.

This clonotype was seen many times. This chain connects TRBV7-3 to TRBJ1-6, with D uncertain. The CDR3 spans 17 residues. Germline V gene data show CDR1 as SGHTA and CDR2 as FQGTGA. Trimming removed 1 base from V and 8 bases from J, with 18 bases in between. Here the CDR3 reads CASSLNPRENIHSPLHF. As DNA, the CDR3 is TGTGCCAGCAGCTTAAACCCCCGGGAAAATATCCATTCACCCCTCCACTTT.

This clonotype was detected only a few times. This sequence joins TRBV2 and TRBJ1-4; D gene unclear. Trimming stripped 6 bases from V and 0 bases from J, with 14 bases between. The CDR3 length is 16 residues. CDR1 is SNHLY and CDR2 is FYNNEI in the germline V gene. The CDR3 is CASRAITTATNEKLFF. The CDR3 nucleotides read TGTGCCAGCAGGGCCATCACTACCGCAACTAATGAAAAACTGTTTTTT.

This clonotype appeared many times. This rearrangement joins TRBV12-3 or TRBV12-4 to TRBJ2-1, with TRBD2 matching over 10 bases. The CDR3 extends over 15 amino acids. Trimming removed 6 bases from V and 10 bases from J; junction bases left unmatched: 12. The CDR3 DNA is TGTGCCAGCAGGGATGCTAGCGGGAGTCGGGACGAGCAGTTCTTC. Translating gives CASRDASGSRDEQFF.

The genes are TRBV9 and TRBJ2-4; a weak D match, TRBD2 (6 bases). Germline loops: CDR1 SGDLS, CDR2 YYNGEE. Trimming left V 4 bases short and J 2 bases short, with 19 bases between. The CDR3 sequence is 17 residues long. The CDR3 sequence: CASSSSIGGETKNIQYF. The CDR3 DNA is TGTGCCAGCAGCTCCTCTATCGGGGGTGAGACCAAAAACATTCAGTACTTC.

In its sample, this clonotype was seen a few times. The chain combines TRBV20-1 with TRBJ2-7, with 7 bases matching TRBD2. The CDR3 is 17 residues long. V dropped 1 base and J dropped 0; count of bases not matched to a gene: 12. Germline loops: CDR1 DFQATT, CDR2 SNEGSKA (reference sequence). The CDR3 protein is CSARALGLAAYSYEQYF. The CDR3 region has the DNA TGCAGTGCTAGAGCCCTGGGGCTAGCGGCCTACTCCTACGAGCAGTACTTC.

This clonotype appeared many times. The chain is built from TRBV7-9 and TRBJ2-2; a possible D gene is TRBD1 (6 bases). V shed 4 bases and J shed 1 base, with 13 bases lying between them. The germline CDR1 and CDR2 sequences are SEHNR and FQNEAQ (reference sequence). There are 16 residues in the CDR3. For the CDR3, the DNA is TGTGCCAGCAGCTCCCTCGGACAGAGGAACACCGGGGAGCTGTTTTTT. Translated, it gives CASSSLGQRNTGELFF.

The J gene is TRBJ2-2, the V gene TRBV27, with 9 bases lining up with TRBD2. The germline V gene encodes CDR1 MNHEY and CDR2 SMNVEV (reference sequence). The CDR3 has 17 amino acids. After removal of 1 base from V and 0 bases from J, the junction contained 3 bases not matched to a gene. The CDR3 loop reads CASSLWLAGTNTGELFF. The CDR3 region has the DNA TGTGCCAGCAGTTTATGGCTAGCGGGGACGAACACCGGGGAGCTGTTTTTT.

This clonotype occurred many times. CDR3 DNA: TGTGCCAGCAGCGCCCCTCCAGGGTTCTCTGGAAACACCATATATTTT. It yields the protein CASSAPPGFSGNTIYF. The chain recombines TRBV7-6 with TRBJ1-3, with D perhaps matching TRBD1 (5 bases). Between the trimmed V and J ends, which lost 5 bases and 0 bases, there was a span of 14 bases. Germline V gene sequence: CDR1 SGHVS, CDR2 FNYEAQ. This CDR3 region has 16 residues.

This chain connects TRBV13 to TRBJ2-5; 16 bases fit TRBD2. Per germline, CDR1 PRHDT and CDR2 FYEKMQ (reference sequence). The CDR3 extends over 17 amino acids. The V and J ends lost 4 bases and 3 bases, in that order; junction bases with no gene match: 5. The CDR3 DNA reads TGTGCCAGCAGCTCGGGACTAGCGGGAGGGTTGGAAGAGACCCAGTACTTC. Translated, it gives CASSSGLAGGLEETQYF.

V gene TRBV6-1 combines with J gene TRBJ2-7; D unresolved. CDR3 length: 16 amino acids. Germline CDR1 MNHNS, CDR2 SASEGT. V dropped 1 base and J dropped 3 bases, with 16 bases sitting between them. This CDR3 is CASSEVLGSYGYEQYF. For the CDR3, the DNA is TGTGCCAGCAGTGAAGTTTTGGGATCCTACGGCTACGAGCAGTACTTC.

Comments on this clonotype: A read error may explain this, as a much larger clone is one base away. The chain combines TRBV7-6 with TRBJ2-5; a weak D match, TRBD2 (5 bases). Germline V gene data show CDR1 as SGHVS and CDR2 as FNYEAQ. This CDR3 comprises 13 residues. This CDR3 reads CASTPGSGEIQYF. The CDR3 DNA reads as TGTGCCAGCACCCCCGGGTCTGGGGAGATCCAGTACTTC.

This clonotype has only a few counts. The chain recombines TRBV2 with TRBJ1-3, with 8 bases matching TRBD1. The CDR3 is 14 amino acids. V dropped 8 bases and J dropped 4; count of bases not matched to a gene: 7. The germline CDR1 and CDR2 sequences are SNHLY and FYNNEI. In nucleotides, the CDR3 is TGTGCCAGCTCAGACAGGGGTGGAGGAAACACCATATATTTT. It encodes CASSDRGGGNTIYF. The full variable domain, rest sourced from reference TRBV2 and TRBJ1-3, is EPEVTQTPSHQVTQMGQEVILRCVPISNHLYFYWYRQILGQKVEFLVSFYNNEISEKSEIFDDQFSVERPDGSNFTLKIRSTKLEDSAMYFCASSDRGGGNTIYFGEGSWLTVV.

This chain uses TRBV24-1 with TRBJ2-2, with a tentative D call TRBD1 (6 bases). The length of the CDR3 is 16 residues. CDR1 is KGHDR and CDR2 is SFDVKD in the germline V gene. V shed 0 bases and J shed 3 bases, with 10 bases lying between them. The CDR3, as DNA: TGTGCCACCAGTGATTTGGGGACACCACACACCGGGGAGCTGTTTTTT. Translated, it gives CATSDLGTPHTGELFF.

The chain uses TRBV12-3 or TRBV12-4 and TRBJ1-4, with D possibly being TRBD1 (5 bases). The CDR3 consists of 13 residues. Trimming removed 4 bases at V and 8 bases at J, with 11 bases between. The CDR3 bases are TGTGCCAGCAGTTCCGACAGCGGAGAAAAACTGTTTTTT. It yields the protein CASSSDSGEKLFF.